Following are 10 T cell receptor beta chains from one sample sequenced in a study of cytomegalovirus exposure and HLA in healthy donors. The protocol was immunoSEQ multiplex PCR, while the TCRdb copy is restricted to in-frame clones and leaves out a portion. The sample shows over 150,000 clones, roughly nine tenths of them seen only once. The sample taken for sequencing was PBMCs. The source of these receptors is a young woman in good health and CMV-seropositive.

The V gene is TRBV10-1, the J gene TRBJ2-2, with TRBD1 matching over 8 bases. CDR1 is WNHNN and CDR2 is SYGVQD in the germline V gene (reference sequence). CDR3 size: 15 residues. Trimming removed 4 bases from V and 5 bases from J; junction bases left unmatched: 6. CDR3 bases: TGCGCCAGCAGTGGGACAGGGAGAGGAACCGGGGAGCTGTTTTTT. Protein product: CASSGTGRGTGELFF.

The chain uses TRBV2 and TRBJ2-3; tentatively, D is TRBD2 (6 bases). Trimming stripped 6 bases from V and 0 bases from J, with 13 bases between. CDR1 is SNHLY and CDR2 is FYNNEI in the germline V gene. The CDR3 is 15 residues long. Written as DNA, the CDR3 is TGTGCCAGCAGGGGGACTCCAGCTAGCACAGATACGCAGTATTTT. Translation gives CASRGTPASTDTQYF.

This chain links TRBV7-2 with TRBJ2-4; 10 nucleotides line up with TRBD1. Trimming at V came to 6 bases and at J to 1 base, leaving 9 bases not matched to a gene. CDR1 and CDR2 from the germline V gene are SGHTA and FQGNSA. This CDR3 is 17 amino acids long. The CDR3 loop reads CASSEDRGRGAKNIQYF. The CDR3 nucleotides read TGTGCCAGCAGTGAAGACAGGGGGCGCGGGGCCAAAAACATTCAGTACTTC.

The chain has TRBV9 and TRBJ1-1; perhaps TRBD1 as D (5 bases). There are 13 residues in the CDR3. In germline, CDR1 is SGDLS, CDR2 YYNGEE. V was pared by 3 bases and J by 5 bases, with 11 bases between. This CDR3 reads CASSGPRGTEAFF. In DNA form, the CDR3 reads TGTGCCAGCAGCGGCCCTCGGGGGACTGAAGCTTTCTTT.

The genes are TRBV21-1 and TRBJ2-1; no DNA check was done on the table's D call, TRBD1. TRBV21-1 is classified as a pseudogene. The CDR3 has 17 amino acids. DNA of the CDR3: TGTGCCAGCAGCAAGCACCGGGACAGCATTCCGGGGGTCGGGCAGTTCTTC. This encodes CASSKHRDSIPGVGQFF.

The rearrangement links TRBV27 to TRBJ2-5; 8 bases are shared with TRBD2. The CDR3 covers 14 residues. The junction had 4 bases not matched to a gene; V was cut back by 3 bases and J by 4 bases. Germline V gene data show CDR1 as MNHEY and CDR2 as SMNVEV (reference sequence). CDR3 amino acids: CASSFGGGGETQYF. The CDR3 DNA reads TGTGCCAGCAGTTTCGGGGGGGGCGGAGAGACCCAGTACTTC.

The chain joins TRBV7-8 to TRBJ2-6; D is unclear. Germline-derived CDR1 and CDR2 are SGHVS and FQNEAQ. Trimming left V 5 bases short and J 1 base short, with 6 bases between. CDR3 length equals 14 residues. The CDR3 coding sequence is TGTGCCAGCAGCCTAACTTCTGGGGCCAACGTCCTGACTTTC. Translation gives CASSLTSGANVLTF.

The genes are TRBV5-1 and TRBJ2-2; D might be TRBD2 (6 bases). The CDR3 extends over 14 amino acids. The germline CDR1 and CDR2 sequences are SGHRS and YFSETQ. V gave up 1 base and J gave up 3 bases, with 7 bases separating them. Written as DNA, the CDR3 is TGCGCCAGCAGCTTGTGGGAGGACACCGGGGAGCTGTTTTTT. It codes for CASSLWEDTGELFF.

The rearrangement joins TRBV7-2 to TRBJ2-7; weak D call: TRBD1 (5 bases). Germline CDR1 reads SGHTA; CDR2 reads FQGNSA. The CDR3 is 14 residues long. V lost 1 base, J lost 3 bases, and 10 bases lay in between. The chain's CDR3 is CASSLEGIYYEQYF. In DNA form, the CDR3 reads TGTGCCAGCAGCTTAGAGGGGATCTACTACGAGCAGTACTTC.

This clone has a single count. The V call is TRBV9, the J call TRBJ2-1, with 11 bases aligning to TRBD2. Germline CDR1 is SGDLS and CDR2 is YYNGEE. Trimming cost V 5 bases and J 5 bases; bases outside gene matches: 0. The CDR3 length is 13 residues. The CDR3 nucleotides are TGTGCCAGCAGGGGACTAGCGGACAATGAGCAGTTCTTC. Its protein product is CASRGLADNEQFF. The whole variable domain, filled in from reference TRBV9 and TRBJ2-1, reads DSGVTQTPKHLITATGQRVTLRCSPRSGDLSVYWYQQSLDQGLQFLIQYYNGEERAKGNILERFSAQQFPDLHSELNLSSLELGDSALYFCASRGLADNEQFFGPGTRLTVL.